Presented here are 29 T cell receptor beta chains from one specimen sequenced in a study of T cells expressing NK-cell markers. TCRdb reanalyzed the 5' RACE reads, giving one entry per CDR3 protein sequence and no DNA. This table holds a few hundred thousand distinct CDR3 sequences. The material sequenced was blood T cells: a sorted CD56 or NKG2C T cell subset, CD4+ or CD8+ T cells, or bulk PBMC T cells (not recorded which). These receptors were obtained from a man younger than 30 in good health.

The V call is TRBV20-1, the J call TRBJ2-1; TCRdb's D call, TRBD1, is unchecked because there is no DNA. Looked up from germline, CDR1 is DFQATT and CDR2 is SNEGSKA (reference sequence). CDR3 length: 17 amino acids. The CDR3 here is CSARRPGGGASHNEQFF.

The V and J genes are TRBV18 and TRBJ2-6. Germline loops: CDR1 KGHSH, CDR2 LQKENI. The CDR3 runs 16 residues. The CDR3 loop is CASSPPEGRGANVLTF.

CDR3: CASSINRGADTGELFF. The genes are TRBV19 and TRBJ2-2; with no DNA, the TCRdb D assignment of TRBD1 cannot be verified. The CDR3 is 16 residues long. CDR1 and CDR2 (germline): LNHDA, SQIVND (reference sequence). The full variable domain, rest sourced from reference TRBV19 and TRBJ2-2, is DGGITQSPKYLFRKEGQNVTLSCEQNLNHDAMYWYRQDPGQGLRLIYYSQIVNDFQKGDIAEGYSVSREKKESFPLTVTSAQKNPTAFYLCASSINRGADTGELFFGEGSRLTVL.

J is TRBJ2-1 and V is TRBV12-3 or TRBV12-4. CDR3 length: 16 amino acids. The CDR3 sequence: CASSLDGVYPYNEQFF.

The chain is built from TRBV29-1 and TRBJ2-1. Germline V CDR1 and CDR2: SQVTM, ANQGSEA. CDR3 length equals 13 residues. This chain's CDR3 is CSVQRVLGDEQFF.

This chain uses TRBV4-2 with TRBJ2-7; TCRdb calls TRBD2, which cannot be checked without DNA. The CDR3 sequence is 15 residues long. From germline, CDR1 is LGHNA and CDR2 YNFKEQ. The CDR3 spells CASSQEAGVGSGQYF.

The chain has TRBV27 and TRBJ2-6; TCRdb reports TRBD2, a call that lacks DNA to check it against. Germline V gene sequence: CDR1 MNHEY, CDR2 SMNVEV (reference sequence). The CDR3 has 19 amino acids. CDR3 loop: CASSLKPSPGDSGANVLTF.

The chain couples TRBV3-1 to TRBJ2-2; with no DNA, the TCRdb D assignment of TRBD2 cannot be verified. Germline V gene data show CDR1 as LGHDT and CDR2 as YNNKEL (reference sequence). This CDR3 spans 18 amino acids. The CDR3 sequence is CASSQEWHGRTFTGELFF.

This sequence joins TRBV7-9 and TRBJ1-3; TCRdb returns TRBD1, unconfirmable since there is no DNA. This CDR3 has 16 residues. The germline V gene has CDR1 SEHNR and CDR2 FQNEAQ (reference sequence). CDR3 loop: CASSWTATVSGNTIYF.

This rearrangement joins TRBV15 to TRBJ2-5; the D call of TRBD1 rests on TCRdb alone, since no DNA is present to check it. Germline V gene data show CDR1 as LNHNV and CDR2 as YYDKDF (reference sequence). The CDR3 totals 11 residues. CDR3 sequence reads: CATSLSETQYF.

The rearrangement links TRBV5-3 to TRBJ2-1. TRBV5-3 is given ORF status, its function remaining uncertain. This CDR3 has 15 amino acids. CDR3 sequence reads: CARSLDWGYSNEQFF.

This chain connects TRBV6-2 or TRBV6-3 to TRBJ2-6; TCRdb designates TRBD1, a call that cannot be tested without DNA. The germline gives CDR1 MNHEY, CDR2 SVGEGT. The CDR3 has 18 amino acids. The CDR3 region is CASSYFRQGNSGANVLTF.

V gene TRBV20-1 combines with J gene TRBJ2-3; there is no DNA to check the TCRdb D call of TRBD2. The CDR3 consists of 14 residues. Per germline, CDR1 DFQATT and CDR2 SNEGSKA (reference sequence). The CDR3 here is CSAPPREAPDTQYF.

V usage is TRBV20-1 and J usage is TRBJ1-6. The germline V gene has CDR1 DFQATT and CDR2 SNEGSKA (reference sequence). The CDR3 runs 13 residues. The CDR3 sequence is CSATDPAAGTLHF.

The rearrangement joins TRBV14 to TRBJ1-2. The CDR3 is 13 residues long. Germline values: CDR1 SGHDN, CDR2 FVKESK. The CDR3 loop is CASSQRGLYGYTF.

V usage is TRBV3-1 and J usage is TRBJ1-4; TCRdb selects TRBD1, and the lack of DNA leaves this call unchecked. The CDR3 is made up of 14 amino acids. From germline, CDR1 is LGHDT and CDR2 YNNKEL (reference sequence). The CDR3: CASSRGQGNEKLFF.

The rearrangement joins TRBV5-1 to TRBJ2-1; no DNA is available, so the TRBD2 call from TCRdb remains unchecked. The CDR3 loop spans 14 amino acids. CDR1 is SGHRS and CDR2 is YFSETQ in the germline V gene. The CDR3 sequence is CASSPKEGYNEQFF. Combining the CDR3 with reference TRBV5-1 and TRBJ2-1 gives the whole variable domain KAGVTQTPRYLIKTRGQQVTLSCSPISGHRSVSWYQQTPGQGLQFLFEYFSETQRNKGNFPGRFSGRQFSNSRSEMNVSTLELGDSALYLCASSPKEGYNEQFFGPGTRLTVL.

The genes are TRBV5-1 and TRBJ1-1; TCRdb names TRBD1, which stays unverified in the absence of DNA. This CDR3 has 13 amino acids. Germline loops: CDR1 SGHRS, CDR2 YFSETQ. The CDR3 protein is CASNPGENTEAFF.

J is TRBJ2-3 and V is TRBV7-9; TCRdb proposes TRBD1, but this gene call is untestable without DNA. CDR3 length: 16 residues. Germline CDR1 and CDR2: SEHNR and FQNEAQ (reference sequence). This CDR3 is CASGQEGARGPDTQYF.

The gene calls are TRBV12-3 or TRBV12-4 and TRBJ2-3; TCRdb's D gene call, TRBD2, goes unchecked for lack of DNA. The CDR3 has 15 residues. The CDR3 region is CASAHLAGTSNTQYF.

The chain joins TRBV20-1 to TRBJ2-3. This CDR3 is 11 amino acids long. Germline lookup yields CDR1 DFQATT and CDR2 SNEGSKA (reference sequence). The CDR3 protein is CSASLDRTQYF.

This rearrangement joins TRBV5-1 to TRBJ2-2; TCRdb outputs TRBD1, but without DNA this stays unchecked. The germline V gene has CDR1 SGHRS and CDR2 YFSETQ. CDR3 length: 15 residues. The CDR3 spells CASRLTGIDTGELFF.

This chain joins TRBV7-6 and TRBJ2-3; absent DNA, TCRdb's TRBD2 call cannot be checked. Per the germline V gene, CDR1 is SGHVS and CDR2 is FNYEAQ. The CDR3 length is 16 residues. Here the CDR3 reads CASSLGGTTNTDTQYF.

This rearrangement joins TRBV7-3 to TRBJ2-7; TCRdb returns TRBD1, unconfirmable since there is no DNA. The CDR3 length is 15 residues. Germline V gene sequence: CDR1 SGHTA, CDR2 FQGTGA. The chain's CDR3 is CASSLIGTGGYEQYF.

The rearrangement joins TRBV20-1 to TRBJ2-3; TCRdb designates TRBD1, a call that cannot be tested without DNA. The CDR3 covers 15 residues. Germline assignment: CDR1 DFQATT and CDR2 SNEGSKA (reference sequence). The CDR3 sequence: CSAGGGTSAPDTQYF.

The chain carries TRBV4-3 and TRBJ2-1; TCRdb names TRBD1, which stays unverified in the absence of DNA. CDR3 size: 17 residues. Germline V gene data show CDR1 as LGHNA and CDR2 as YSLEER. CDR3 sequence reads: CASSQEARFRSPNEQFF.

This chain links TRBV5-1 with TRBJ2-2; TCRdb reports TRBD1, a call that lacks DNA to check it against. Germline assignment: CDR1 SGHRS and CDR2 YFSETQ. CDR3 size: 14 residues. The CDR3 loop is CASSLTGRSGELFF.

The V call is TRBV7-2, the J call TRBJ2-5; the D call from TCRdb, TRBD2, cannot be confirmed without DNA. Looked up from germline, CDR1 is SGHTA and CDR2 is FQGNSA. The CDR3 sequence is 16 residues long. The CDR3 is CASSPGTSGREETQYF.

The genes are TRBV24-1 and TRBJ2-3; TCRdb indicates TRBD1, and absent DNA this call remains unverified. Per the germline V gene, CDR1 is KGHDR and CDR2 is SFDVKD. The CDR3 is 15 residues long. Here the CDR3 reads CATTAGTGGTDTQYF.